One TCR beta chain is described in this entry. Its antigen is not known. The data derive from a study of CD8+ T cells in alopecia areata. General observations from the study: Significant decreases in scalp clonality and expanded CD8+ clones followed tofacitinib treatment.

Noted treatment: oral pan-JAK inhibitor, 5-10 mg twice daily. As the sequencing template, cDNA was produced by extracting RNA and reverse transcribing it. The table came from immunoSEQ multiplex PCR; TCRdb's copy has only in-frame clones and leaves some out. The sample has about 190,000 clones, roughly 60% seen once. The CDR3 spans 13 residues. Germline-derived CDR1 and CDR2 are MGHDK and SYGVNS. Deletions cut 7 bases from V and 4 bases from J, with 12 bases between. J is TRBJ2-3 and V is TRBV25-1, with D perhaps TRBD1 or TRBD2 (5 bases each). Sequenced material: CD4+ T cells sorted from blood, taken around week 50, from a patient treated with tofacitinib. The clonotype originates from a human donor with alopecia areata. The CDR3 DNA reads as TGTGCCAGCATGGGGGATAGGGCAGATACGCAGTATTTT. Its translation is CASMGDRADTQYF.